The sequence of this T cell receptor (beta chain) was determined in a study of tumor-infiltrating lymphocytes in glioblastoma multiforme. General study results and limits: The T cells in this sample were not sorted into functional subsets. Unequal TCR RNA per T cell might skew measured clone sizes.

From germline, CDR1 is DFQATT and CDR2 SNEGSKA (reference sequence). CDR3 length: 12 amino acids. Points on this clonotype: Its antigen is not identified. At one end, the junction sequence differs from germline, possibly due to a read error.

TCR beta libraries were built from RNA through three nested multiplex PCR rounds using modified ARM-PCR. Unique molecular identifiers were not described for the libraries. TCRdb re-called the multiplex PCR reads with MiXCR, one entry per CDR3 protein. Of about 15,000 distinct CDR3 sequences listed, 73% are singletons. The specimen sequenced was brain tumor tissue. The chain joins TRBV20-1 to TRBJ2-7; maybe TRBD1 (6 bases). The origin of this receptor is a male donor with glioblastoma. This chain's CDR3 is CSCRQAVYVQYF. The CDR3 DNA reads as TGCAGTTGTAGACAGGCCGTGTACGTGCAGTACTTC.